A single sample gave rise to the 23 T cell receptor beta chains below, sequenced in a study of regulatory dendritic cells for organ transplantation. CFSE-labeled sorted T cells met regulatory or mature dendritic cells for under 6 days. These receptors have no known antigen. Using immunoSEQ multiplex PCR, the repertoire was profiled, and TCRdb retains in-frame clones only, with some absent. The table lists roughly 12,000 clones, 89% of them singletons. Sequencing used naive CD8+ T cells from blood cultured with regulatory dendritic cells. Specified subset: CD45RA+ naive T cells. The receptor set was obtained from a human donor in good health.

The CDR3 DNA follows: TGTGCCAGCAGCCAAGATTGGGACAGACTTAACTATGGCTACACCTTC. It is translated as CASSQDWDRLNYGYTF. The chain uses TRBV14 and TRBJ1-2, with 7 bases identical to TRBD1. Germline CDR1 and CDR2: SGHDN and FVKESK. The CDR3 consists of 16 residues. V trimming: 0 bases; J trimming: 1 base; junction bases outside the gene matches: 5.

This clone was seen more than once but under ten times. This sequence joins TRBV29-1 and TRBJ1-2; possibly TRBD1 for D (5 bases). Germline V gene lookup returns CDR1 SQVTM and CDR2 ANQGSEA. V gave up 5 bases and J gave up 4 bases, with 11 bases separating them. The CDR3 loop spans 12 amino acids. CDR3 sequence: CSVKSTAYGYTF. The CDR3 coding sequence is TGCAGCGTTAAGTCGACAGCCTATGGCTACACCTTC.

The CDR3 nucleotides are TGTGCCAGCAGTTTTGGGTTGAATGAGCAGTTCTTC. It translates to CASSFGLNEQFF. The chain recombines TRBV27 with TRBJ2-1; no clear D gene. Trimming took off 3 bases at V and 7 bases at J, with 7 bases between the two ends. The CDR3 is 12 residues long. From germline, CDR1 is MNHEY and CDR2 SMNVEV (reference sequence).

The chain uses TRBV30 and TRBJ2-2; the D gene is possibly TRBD2 (5 bases). The V end lost 8 bases, the J end lost 7 bases, and 17 bases lay between the germline ends. Germline V gives CDR1 GTSNPN, CDR2 SVGIG (reference sequence). CDR3 length equals 13 residues. The DNA for the CDR3 is TGTGCCCTTCGGGAACCTTACGGCGGGGAGCTGTTTTTT. This gives the protein CALREPYGGELFF.

The chain recombines TRBV2 with TRBJ2-5, with no clear D. Germline V gene lookup returns CDR1 SNHLY and CDR2 FYNNEI. Trimming removed 7 bases from V and 5 bases from J, with 11 bases in between. The CDR3 runs to 12 residues. CDR3 DNA sequence: TGTGCCAGCACTCTACGGACGGAGACCCAGTACTTC. Protein product: CASTLRTETQYF.

The rearrangement uses TRBV4-2 and TRBJ2-7; D gene unclear. CDR3 length equals 11 residues. Germline V gene lookup returns CDR1 LGHNA and CDR2 YNFKEQ. Between the trimmed V and J ends, which lost 1 base and 7 bases, there was a span of 5 bases. CDR3 loop: CASSQGPEQYF. The CDR3 DNA follows: TGTGCCAGCAGCCAAGGACCTGAGCAGTACTTC.

The chain employs TRBV15 and TRBJ2-5; TRBD1 agrees at 7 bases. The J call may be in error: the DNA end matches TRBJ2-7 better. This CDR3 has 19 residues. In germline, CDR1 is LNHNV, CDR2 YYDKDF (reference sequence). In nucleotides, the CDR3 is TGTGCCACCAGCAGAGATCGAGGGGGCGCGAACCTCAACTCCTACGAGCAGTACTTC. Protein sequence: CATSRDRGGANLNSYEQYF.

The chain carries TRBV7-6 and TRBJ1-1, with D unclear. The germline V gene encodes CDR1 SGHVS and CDR2 FNYEAQ. The CDR3 has 13 residues. The V end lost 4 bases, the J end lost 6 bases, and 12 bases lay between the germline ends. CDR3 sequence: CASSSRRGSEAFF. DNA for the CDR3: TGTGCCAGCAGCTCACGACGGGGATCTGAAGCTTTCTTT.

This rearrangement joins TRBV7-6 to TRBJ2-5; D is unclear. With 3 bases removed from V and 2 bases from J, the gap between germline ends came to 7 bases. In germline, CDR1 is SGHVS, CDR2 FNYEAQ. The CDR3 runs 13 residues. Here the CDR3 reads CASSFGIQETQYF. The CDR3 nucleotides are TGTGCCAGCAGCTTCGGAATACAAGAGACCCAGTACTTC.

The chain employs TRBV2 and TRBJ2-2, with TRBD1 identical over 8 bases. The CDR3 is 14 amino acids. V was clipped by 1 base and J by 10 bases; unmatched bases: 5. Germline V gives CDR1 SNHLY, CDR2 FYNNEI. The CDR3 reads CASSEGAGGTELFF. The CDR3 region has the DNA TGTGCCAGCAGTGAAGGGGCAGGGGGCACGGAGCTGTTTTTT.

The rearrangement links TRBV5-5 to TRBJ1-1; D call uncertain. The CDR3 consists of 14 residues. V lost 4 bases and J 3 bases, leaving 13 bases between the germline ends. Germline CDR1 is SGHKS and CDR2 is YYEKEE (reference sequence). The CDR3 DNA is TGTGCCAGCAGCCCGGACCTTTATTACACTGAAGCTTTCTTT. Protein product: CASSPDLYYTEAFF.

The chain has TRBV9 and TRBJ2-5, with TRBD2 matching over 9 bases. V lost 4 bases, J lost 10 bases, and 14 bases stayed unmatched. This CDR3 is built from 15 residues. CDR1 and CDR2 from the germline V gene are SGDLS and YYNGEE. The CDR3 DNA follows: TGTGCCAGCAGCCCGTGGGGAGGTAGCGGGGGAGACCAGTACTTC. Its protein is CASSPWGGSGGDQYF.

This chain connects TRBV30 to TRBJ2-1, with D tentatively TRBD2 (5 bases). With 1 base removed from V and 0 bases from J, the gap between germline ends came to 10 bases. This CDR3 has 15 amino acids. The V gene's germline CDR1 is GTSNPN and CDR2 SVGIG (reference sequence). CDR3 residues: CAWSEGASSYNEQFF. Written as DNA, the CDR3 is TGTGCCTGGAGTGAGGGAGCGAGCTCCTACAATGAGCAGTTCTTC.

The CDR3 DNA follows: TGCGCCAGCAGCCAAGATAAAATCGGGGGGACCCAGTACTTC. It is translated as CASSQDKIGGTQYF. The V and J genes are TRBV4-3 and TRBJ2-5, with D possibly TRBD2 on 6 matching bases. This CDR3 has 14 amino acids. The germline gives CDR1 LGHNA, CDR2 YSLEER. V was pared by 0 bases and J by 7 bases, with 12 bases between.

This clone was found a few times. The rearrangement uses TRBV27 and TRBJ1-6; no reliable D call. The CDR3 loop spans 13 amino acids. The germline V and J ends were trimmed by 8 bases and 11 bases, with 16 bases remaining between them. CDR1 is MNHEY and CDR2 is SMNVEV in the germline V gene (reference sequence). CDR3 sequence: CASCSPGGAPLHF. The CDR3 DNA follows: TGTGCCAGCTGCTCCCCCGGCGGGGCACCCCTCCACTTT.

The chain joins TRBV2 to TRBJ2-7, with TRBD1 as a possible D gene (7 bases). This CDR3 is built from 15 residues. Germline CDR1 and CDR2: SNHLY and FYNNEI. V lost 6 bases, J lost 3 bases, and 18 bases lay in between. CDR3 nucleotide sequence: TGTGCCAGCAGCCCCACTGGGGGGACAGTCTACGAGCAGTACTTC. It yields the protein CASSPTGGTVYEQYF.

The gene calls are TRBV28 and TRBJ2-5, with TRBD2 matching 10 bases. CDR1 and CDR2 (germline): MDHEN, SYDVKM. This CDR3 is built from 16 residues. Losses at the gene ends were 4 bases for V and 3 bases for J; bases not matched to a gene: 8. Here the CDR3 reads CASSSGRAGGEETQYF. The CDR3, as DNA: TGTGCCAGCAGTTCGGGCAGAGCGGGGGGGGAAGAGACCCAGTACTTC.

The V call is TRBV28, the J call TRBJ1-1; D is ambiguous. Deletions cut 2 bases from V and 8 bases from J, with 21 bases between. Looked up from germline, CDR1 is MDHEN and CDR2 is SYDVKM. The CDR3 covers 16 residues. CDR3 protein: CASSLRAGSTEKEAFF. Written as DNA, the CDR3 is TGTGCCAGCAGTTTACGGGCAGGTTCAACGGAAAAAGAAGCTTTCTTT. Full variable domain (remainder filled in from reference TRBV28 and TRBJ1-1): DVKVTQSSRYLVKRTGEKVFLECVQDMDHENMFWYRQDPGLGLRLIYFSYDVKMKEKGDIPEGYSVSREKKERFSLILESASTNQTSMYLCASSLRAGSTEKEAFFGQGTRLTVV.

The CDR3 region has the DNA TGTGCCAGCAGTTACCTCAGGGGCGCGGGGGAAAAACTGTTTTTT. Its translation is CASSYLRGAGEKLFF. The chain recombines TRBV6-5 with TRBJ1-4; D possibly corresponds to TRBD1 (6 bases). V was cut by 2 bases and J by 8 bases, with 15 bases left in between. The germline V gene has CDR1 MNHEY and CDR2 SVGAGI. The CDR3 extends over 15 amino acids.

The genes are TRBV7-6 and TRBJ2-3; a possible D gene is TRBD2 (7 bases). V was cut by 1 base and J by 6 bases, with 11 bases left in between. The CDR3 runs 14 residues. Germline CDR1 and CDR2: SGHVS and FNYEAQ. Written as DNA, the CDR3 is TGTGCCAGCAGCTTAGGGGGGGGCCCGGATACGCAGTATTTT. This encodes CASSLGGGPDTQYF.

The CDR3: CSVVEGLVYGYTF. The CDR3 coding sequence is TGCAGCGTTGTGGAGGGTTTGGTCTATGGCTACACCTTC. The chain employs TRBV29-1 and TRBJ1-2, with unresolved D. CDR1 and CDR2 (germline): SQVTM, ANQGSEA. Between the trimmed V and J ends, which lost 4 bases and 4 bases, there was a span of 13 bases. This CDR3 region has 13 residues.

The V and J genes are TRBV7-9 and TRBJ1-2, with D hard to call. The germline V gene has CDR1 SEHNR and CDR2 FQNEAQ (reference sequence). Trimming shortened V by 5 bases and J by 9 bases, and 16 bases separated the two germline ends. There are 13 residues in the CDR3. The CDR3 region is CASSPSNPASYTF. For the CDR3, the DNA is TGTGCCAGCAGCCCTTCCAATCCGGCGAGCTACACCTTC.

V usage is TRBV27 and J usage is TRBJ1-5; possibly TRBD1 for D (6 bases). Germline CDR1 is MNHEY and CDR2 is SMNVEV (reference sequence). This CDR3 spans 17 amino acids. With 6 bases removed from V and 2 bases from J, the gap between germline ends came to 20 bases. CDR3 nucleotides: TGTGCCAGCAGCCAAAGGGGGGGCCGACAAGGCAATCAGCCCCAGCATTTT. Translation gives CASSQRGGRQGNQPQHF.